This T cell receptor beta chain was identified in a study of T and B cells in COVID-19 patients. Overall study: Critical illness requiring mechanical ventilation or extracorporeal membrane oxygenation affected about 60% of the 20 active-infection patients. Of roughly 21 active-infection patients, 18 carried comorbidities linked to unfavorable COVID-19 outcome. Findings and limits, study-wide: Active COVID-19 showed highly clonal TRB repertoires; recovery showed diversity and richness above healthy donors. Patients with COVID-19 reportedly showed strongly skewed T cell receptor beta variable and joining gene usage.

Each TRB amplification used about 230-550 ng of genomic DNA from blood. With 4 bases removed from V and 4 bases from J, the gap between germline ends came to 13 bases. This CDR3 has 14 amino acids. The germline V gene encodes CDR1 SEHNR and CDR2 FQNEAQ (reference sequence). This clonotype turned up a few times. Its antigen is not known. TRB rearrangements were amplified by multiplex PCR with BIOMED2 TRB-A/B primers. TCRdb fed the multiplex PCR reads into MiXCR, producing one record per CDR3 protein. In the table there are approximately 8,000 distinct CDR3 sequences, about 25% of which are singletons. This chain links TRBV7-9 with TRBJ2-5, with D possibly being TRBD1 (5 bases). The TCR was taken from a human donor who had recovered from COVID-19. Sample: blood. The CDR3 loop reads CASSSLDSSETQYF. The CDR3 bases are TGTGCCAGCAGCTCCTTAGACAGTTCAGAGACCCAGTACTTC.